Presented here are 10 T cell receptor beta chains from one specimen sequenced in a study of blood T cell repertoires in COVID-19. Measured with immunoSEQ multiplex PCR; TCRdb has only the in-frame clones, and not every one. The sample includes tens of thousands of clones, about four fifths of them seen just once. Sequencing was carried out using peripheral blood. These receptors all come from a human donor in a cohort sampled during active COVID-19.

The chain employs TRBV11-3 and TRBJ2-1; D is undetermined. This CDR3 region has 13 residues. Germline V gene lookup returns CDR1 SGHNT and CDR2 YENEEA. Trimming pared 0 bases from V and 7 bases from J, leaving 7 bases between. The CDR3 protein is CASSLDRGNEQFF. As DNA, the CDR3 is TGTGCCAGCAGCTTAGATCGCGGAAATGAGCAGTTCTTC.

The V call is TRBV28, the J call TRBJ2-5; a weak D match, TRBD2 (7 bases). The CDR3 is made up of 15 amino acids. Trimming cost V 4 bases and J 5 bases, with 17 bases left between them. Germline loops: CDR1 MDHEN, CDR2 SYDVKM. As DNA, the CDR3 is TGTGCCAGCAGTTCCCCGAGGGGGGGCTCGGAGACCCAGTACTTC. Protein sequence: CASSSPRGGSETQYF.

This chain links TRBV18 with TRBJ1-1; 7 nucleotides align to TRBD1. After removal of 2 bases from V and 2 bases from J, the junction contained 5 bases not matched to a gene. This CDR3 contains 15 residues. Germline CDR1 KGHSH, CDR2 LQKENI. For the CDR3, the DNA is TGTGCCAGCTCACCAAGTTGGACAGGAAACACTGAAGCTTTCTTT. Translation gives CASSPSWTGNTEAFF.

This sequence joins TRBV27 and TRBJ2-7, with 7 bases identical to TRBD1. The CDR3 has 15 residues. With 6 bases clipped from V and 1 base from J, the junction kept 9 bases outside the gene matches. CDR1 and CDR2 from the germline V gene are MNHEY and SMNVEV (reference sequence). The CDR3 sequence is CASSPTGPPSYEQYF. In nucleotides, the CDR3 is TGTGCCAGCAGCCCGACAGGGCCTCCTTCCTACGAGCAGTACTTC.

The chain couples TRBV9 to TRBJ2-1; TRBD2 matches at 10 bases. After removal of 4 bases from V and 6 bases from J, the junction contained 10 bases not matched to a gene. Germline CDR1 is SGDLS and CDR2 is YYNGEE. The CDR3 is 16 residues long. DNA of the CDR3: TGTGCCAGCAGCTCTGGAGCGGGGGGGCCCCTCAATGAGCAGTTCTTC. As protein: CASSSGAGGPLNEQFF. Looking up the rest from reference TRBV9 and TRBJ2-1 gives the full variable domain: DSGVTQTPKHLITATGQRVTLRCSPRSGDLSVYWYQQSLDQGLQFLIQYYNGEERAKGNILERFSAQQFPDLHSELNLSSLELGDSALYFCASSSGAGGPLNEQFFGPGTRLTVL.

The CDR3 is CAIRPDRDHQPQHF. The CDR3, as DNA: TGTGCCATCAGACCTGACAGGGACCATCAGCCCCAGCATTTT. This chain uses TRBV10-3 with TRBJ1-5; TRBD1 matches 7 bases. This CDR3 comprises 14 residues. The V and J ends lost 6 bases and 5 bases, in that order; junction bases with no gene match: 7. Germline V gene lookup returns CDR1 ENHRY and CDR2 SYGVKD.

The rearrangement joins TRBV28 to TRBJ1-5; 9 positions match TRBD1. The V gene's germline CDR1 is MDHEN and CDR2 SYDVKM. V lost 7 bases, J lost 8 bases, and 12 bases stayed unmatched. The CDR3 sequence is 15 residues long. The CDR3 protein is CASIPGQGLLEPQHF. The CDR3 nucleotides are TGTGCCAGCATTCCGGGACAGGGACTCCTTGAGCCCCAGCATTTT.

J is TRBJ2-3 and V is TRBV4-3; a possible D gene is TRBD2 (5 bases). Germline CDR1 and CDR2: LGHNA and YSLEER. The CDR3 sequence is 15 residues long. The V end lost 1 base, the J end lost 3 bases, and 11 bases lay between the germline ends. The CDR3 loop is CASSQVGAATDTQYF. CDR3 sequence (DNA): TGCGCCAGCAGCCAAGTGGGAGCGGCAACAGATACGCAGTATTTT.

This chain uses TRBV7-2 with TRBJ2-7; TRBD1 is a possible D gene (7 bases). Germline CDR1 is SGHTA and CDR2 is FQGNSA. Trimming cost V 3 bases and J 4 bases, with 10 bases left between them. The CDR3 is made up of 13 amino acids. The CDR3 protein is CASSLTGRYEQYF. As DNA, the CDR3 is TGTGCCAGCAGCTTGACAGGGAGGTACGAGCAGTACTTC. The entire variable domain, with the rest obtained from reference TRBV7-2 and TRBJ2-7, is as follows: GAGVSQSPSNKVTEKGKDVELRCDPISGHTALYWYRQSLGQGLEFLIYFQGNSAPDKSGLPSDRFSAERTGGSVSTLTIQRTQQEDSAVYLCASSLTGRYEQYFGPGTRLTVT.

The CDR3 DNA is TGTGCCAGCAGTTACGGGAAGGGGACCGGGGAGCTGTTTTTT. Protein: CASSYGKGTGELFF. The chain joins TRBV6-5 to TRBJ2-2; a possible D gene is TRBD1 (5 bases). V lost 2 bases to trimming and J lost 5 bases, with 9 bases between them. Germline CDR1 is MNHEY and CDR2 is SVGAGI. The CDR3 is made up of 14 amino acids.